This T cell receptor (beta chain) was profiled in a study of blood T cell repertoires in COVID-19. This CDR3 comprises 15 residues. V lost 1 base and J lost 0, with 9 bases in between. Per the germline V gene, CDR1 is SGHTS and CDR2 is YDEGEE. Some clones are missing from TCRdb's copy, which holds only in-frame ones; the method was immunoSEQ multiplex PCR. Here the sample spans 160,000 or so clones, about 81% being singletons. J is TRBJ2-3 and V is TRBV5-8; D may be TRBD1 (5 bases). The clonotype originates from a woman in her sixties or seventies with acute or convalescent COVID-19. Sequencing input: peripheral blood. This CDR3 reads CASSLRAGSTDTQYF. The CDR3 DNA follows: TGTGCCAGCAGCTTGAGGGCAGGGAGCACAGATACGCAGTATTTT.